The 17 T cell receptor beta chains in this list originate from one sample, sequenced in a study of blood T cell repertoires in COVID-19. TCRdb's table, derived via immunoSEQ multiplex PCR, lists solely in-frame clones and lacks some. The table has around 480,000 clones, roughly 87% seen once. The specimen was PBMCs or T cells enriched from blood (not recorded which). The receptors here all came from a woman between 18 and 29 years old who had recovered from COVID-19.

The chain uses TRBV5-1 and TRBJ2-7; a possible D gene is TRBD2 (7 bases). The CDR3 consists of 15 residues. Looked up from germline, CDR1 is SGHRS and CDR2 is YFSETQ. Trimming removed 7 bases from V and 3 bases from J, with 20 bases in between. The CDR3 sequence: CASGRFGGAHYEQYF. The CDR3, as DNA: TGCGCCAGCGGCCGGTTTGGGGGGGCCCACTACGAGCAGTACTTC. Supplemented by reference TRBV5-1 and TRBJ2-7, the full variable domain reads KAGVTQTPRYLIKTRGQQVTLSCSPISGHRSVSWYQQTPGQGLQFLFEYFSETQRNKGNFPGRFSGRQFSNSRSEMNVSTLELGDSALYLCASGRFGGAHYEQYFGPGTRLTVT.

This chain joins TRBV10-2 and TRBJ2-3; TRBD2 matches at 12 bases. This CDR3 comprises 19 residues. Germline lookup yields CDR1 WSHSY and CDR2 SAAADI. V shed 3 bases, J shed 1 base, and the junction held 11 bases outside the gene matches. CDR3 loop: CASSDPSASGGAGTDTQYF. The DNA for the CDR3 is TGCGCCAGCAGTGATCCCTCGGCTAGCGGGGGGGCCGGCACAGATACGCAGTATTTT.

This rearrangement joins TRBV28 to TRBJ1-1; 8 bases agree with TRBD1. The CDR3 sequence is 16 residues long. Trimming removed 7 bases from V and 1 base from J; junction bases left unmatched: 11. Germline loops: CDR1 MDHEN, CDR2 SYDVKM. CDR3 residues: CASTDPRTGSNTEAFF. CDR3 in DNA: TGTGCCAGCACCGACCCCCGGACAGGGTCGAACACTGAAGCTTTCTTT.

The J gene is TRBJ2-5, the V gene TRBV3-1 (or the pseudogene TRBV3-2), with TRBD2 matching over 8 bases. Trimming cost V 0 bases and J 7 bases; bases outside gene matches: 10. Looked up from germline, CDR1 is LGHDT and CDR2 is YNNKEL (reference sequence). This CDR3 is built from 16 residues. CDR3 in DNA: TGTGCCAGCAGCCAAGATGCGAGCGGGGGATTGGGGACCCAGTACTTC. Translating gives CASSQDASGGLGTQYF.

This rearrangement joins TRBV5-1 to TRBJ2-3; 12 bases are shared with TRBD2. The germline CDR1 and CDR2 sequences are SGHRS and YFSETQ. V shed 4 bases and J 5 bases; nucleotides not matched to a gene: 11. The CDR3 runs 17 residues. CDR3 residues: CASSRMTSGGSGDTQYF. For the CDR3, the DNA is TGCGCCAGCAGCCGCATGACTAGCGGGGGATCAGGAGATACGCAGTATTTT.

The V gene is TRBV7-2, the J gene TRBJ2-3; 9 bases map to TRBD1. Losses at the gene ends were 1 base for V and 9 bases for J; bases not matched to a gene: 5. CDR1 and CDR2 (germline): SGHTA, FQGNSA. CDR3 length: 14 residues. CDR3 protein: CASSLGTGAETQYF. The CDR3 nucleotides read TGTGCCAGCAGCTTAGGGACAGGGGCTGAGACGCAGTATTTT. The complete variable domain, with remaining parts taken from reference TRBV7-2 and TRBJ2-3, reads GAGVSQSPSNKVTEKGKDVELRCDPISGHTALYWYRQSLGQGLEFLIYFQGNSAPDKSGLPSDRFSAERTGGSVSTLTIQRTQQEDSAVYLCASSLGTGAETQYFGPGTRLTVL.

This clone was found a few times. In nucleotides, the CDR3 is TGTGCCAGCAGTGAGCAGTCCGGGGAAGAGACCCAGTACTTC. Its protein is CASSEQSGEETQYF. This chain connects TRBV6-1 to TRBJ2-5, with D possibly matching TRBD2 (5 bases). The CDR3 covers 14 residues. CDR1 is MNHNS, CDR2 SASEGT, per germline. V gave up 3 bases and J gave up 3 bases, with 11 bases separating them.

The chain employs TRBV6-5 and TRBJ2-7, with TRBD2 as a possible D gene (5 bases). The ends were cut back, 6 bases at V and 0 bases at J, with 15 bases in the middle. CDR1 and CDR2 (germline): MNHEY, SVGAGI. CDR3 size: 15 residues. This chain's CDR3 is CASSGVGWSSYEQYF. DNA for the CDR3: TGTGCCAGCAGCGGGGTGGGGTGGAGCTCCTACGAGCAGTACTTC.

The V and J genes are TRBV5-1 and TRBJ2-5; 7 bases are a match to TRBD1. In germline, CDR1 is SGHRS, CDR2 YFSETQ. V lost 1 base, J lost 5 bases, and 8 bases stayed unmatched. The length of the CDR3 is 15 residues. CDR3 DNA: TGCGCCAGCAGCTTGCACAGGGGCGAAGGGGAGACCCAGTACTTC. Its protein is CASSLHRGEGETQYF. The complete variable domain, with remaining parts taken from reference TRBV5-1 and TRBJ2-5, reads KAGVTQTPRYLIKTRGQQVTLSCSPISGHRSVSWYQQTPGQGLQFLFEYFSETQRNKGNFPGRFSGRQFSNSRSEMNVSTLELGDSALYLCASSLHRGEGETQYFGPGTRLLVL.

The chain combines TRBV19 with TRBJ1-6; TRBD1 is a possible D gene (6 bases). Trimming took 4 bases from V and 10 from J, leaving 11 bases between them. CDR1 and CDR2 from the germline V gene are LNHDA and SQIVND (reference sequence). The CDR3 contains 13 residues. In nucleotides, the CDR3 is TGTGCCAGTAGTAGCAGGGGTGAGTCACCCCTCCACTTT. Its translation: CASSSRGESPLHF.

This sequence joins TRBV2 and TRBJ1-3; D not resolved. The CDR3 loop spans 13 amino acids. The germline V gene encodes CDR1 SNHLY and CDR2 FYNNEI. The V gene lost 10 bases and the J gene lost 0 bases, with 10 bases spanning the gap. The CDR3 reads CATGLSSGNTIYF. The CDR3 coding sequence is TGTGCCACAGGCCTTTCCTCTGGAAACACCATATATTTT.

Details on this clone: Additional DNA sequences in this sample encode the identical CDR3. The CDR3 region has the DNA TGCGCCAGCAGCTCGCTAGCGGGGGTACAGGAGACCCAGTACTTC. It translates to CASSSLAGVQETQYF. The chain couples TRBV5-1 to TRBJ2-5, with 10 bases identical to TRBD2. Germline loops: CDR1 SGHRS, CDR2 YFSETQ. V shed 3 bases, J shed 5 bases, and the junction held 7 bases outside the gene matches. The length of the CDR3 is 15 residues.

V and J are TRBV7-3 and TRBJ2-5; possibly TRBD2 for D (5 bases). Germline CDR1 SGHTA, CDR2 FQGTGA. Trimming left V 5 bases short and J 5 bases short, with 15 bases between. CDR3 length: 14 amino acids. The chain's CDR3 is CASSPSRAGETQYF. CDR3 DNA sequence: TGTGCCAGCAGCCCTTCGAGGGCTGGGGAGACCCAGTACTTC.

This clone was observed a handful of times. The sample carries other DNA sequences with the same CDR3. This chain links TRBV5-1 with TRBJ2-5, with D uncertain. Trimming removed 0 bases at V and 1 base at J, with 4 bases between. The CDR3 contains 13 residues. The germline V gene encodes CDR1 SGHRS and CDR2 YFSETQ. CDR3 sequence (DNA): TGCGCCAGCAGCTTGGGACTCCAAGAGACCCAGTACTTC. Its translation: CASSLGLQETQYF.

The V gene is TRBV23-1, the J gene TRBJ1-6; 7 nucleotides match TRBD1. TRBV23-1 is an ORF, and what it does is uncertain. Trimming cost V 4 bases and J 6 bases; bases outside gene matches: 6. CDR3 length: 15 residues. The CDR3, as DNA: TGCGCCAGCAGTCCTGGGGGACAGCTTAATTCACCCCTCCACTTT. Translating gives CASSPGGQLNSPLHF.

V and J are TRBV19 and TRBJ1-2, with D maybe TRBD1 (6 bases). The CDR3 sequence is 13 residues long. Trimming pared 5 bases from V and 8 bases from J, leaving 15 bases between. Germline CDR1 is LNHDA and CDR2 is SQIVND (reference sequence). CDR3 loop: CASSPSGVYGYTF. Written as DNA, the CDR3 is TGTGCCAGTAGTCCCTCAGGGGTATACGGCTACACCTTC. The full variable domain, completed using reference TRBV19 and TRBJ1-2, is DGGITQSPKYLFRKEGQNVTLSCEQNLNHDAMYWYRQDPGQGLRLIYYSQIVNDFQKGDIAEGYSVSREKKESFPLTVTSAQKNPTAFYLCASSPSGVYGYTFGSGTRLTVV.

J is TRBJ1-2 and V is TRBV18; D may be TRBD1 (5 bases). Germline CDR1 is KGHSH and CDR2 is LQKENI. V gave up 3 bases and J gave up 3 bases, with 11 bases separating them. The CDR3 extends over 14 amino acids. CDR3 region: CASSPRLTDYGYTF. The CDR3 bases are TGTGCCAGCTCACCGAGGTTGACAGACTATGGCTACACCTTC.